These 17 T cell receptor beta chains share one sample of origin, sequenced in a study of blood T cell repertoires in COVID-19 (dated by TCRdb to about 2020). Library generation was performed with the immunoSEQ multiplex PCR assay. What TCRdb holds here is the immuneACCESS table cut down to in-frame rearrangements. Part of the clones is not present; checked against another copy, under half of the missing clones reflect an unresolved V gene, and the others are unexplained. This sample is represented by about 250,000 clones; 75% to 90% of them were singletons. Jointly, the top ten make up under 3% of the sample. Sequenced material: PBMCs or T cells enriched from blood (not recorded which). The receptors shown here come from a woman aged 18-35 years who had recovered from COVID-19.

The V and J genes are TRBV6-1 and TRBJ1-3, with no clear D. The CDR3 spans 15 residues. The germline V gene encodes CDR1 MNHNS and CDR2 SASEGT. V was trimmed by 2 bases and J by 0 bases, leaving 8 bases between them. The CDR3 DNA reads as TGTGCCAGCAGTGAACGAGGTTTCTCTGGAAACACCATATATTTT. The encoded protein is CASSERGFSGNTIYF.

The chain recombines TRBV6-5 with TRBJ1-5, with D possibly TRBD1 on 5 matching bases. The CDR3 extends over 12 amino acids. Germline V lookup: CDR1 MNHEY, CDR2 SVGAGI. V lost 8 bases and J lost 3, with 8 bases in between. The CDR3 reads CASGGDNQPQHF. In nucleotides, the CDR3 is TGTGCCAGCGGGGGGGACAATCAGCCCCAGCATTTT.

The chain combines TRBV27 with TRBJ2-1; a weak D match, TRBD2 (6 bases). V lost 5 bases to trimming and J lost 12 bases, with 14 bases between them. Germline-derived CDR1 and CDR2 are MNHEY and SMNVEV (reference sequence). The CDR3 has 12 amino acids. The CDR3 bases are TGTGCCAGCAGTCCTGGCGGGACGAGGCAGTTCTTC. It yields the protein CASSPGGTRQFF.

The rearrangement joins TRBV11-2 to TRBJ1-2; D unclear. Trimming removed 4 bases at V and 0 bases at J, with 15 bases between. Germline V gene data show CDR1 as SGHAT and CDR2 as FQNNGV. This CDR3 has 16 amino acids. CDR3 bases: TGTGCCAGCAGCTCCACCTTGCTGACACCTAACTATGGCTACACCTTC. Its protein is CASSSTLLTPNYGYTF.

The V and J genes are TRBV7-8 and TRBJ1-1; no clear D. The germline CDR1 and CDR2 sequences are SGHVS and FQNEAQ. Trimming took off 5 bases at V and 1 base at J, with 14 bases between the two ends. This CDR3 is built from 15 residues. CDR3 coding DNA: TGTGCCAGCAGCCGAGTCCTTCACAGGAACACTGAAGCTTTCTTT. This translates into CASSRVLHRNTEAFF.

This clone was picked up one time. V and J are TRBV10-2 and TRBJ2-5; 8 nucleotides match TRBD2. V dropped 6 bases and J dropped 0; count of bases not matched to a gene: 9. Germline CDR1 WSHSY, CDR2 SAAADI. There are 16 residues in the CDR3. The DNA for the CDR3 is TGCGCCAGCAGCGGGGGGGCTAGCGGGTACCAAGAGACCCAGTACTTC. Amino acids: CASSGGASGYQETQYF.

A few counts support this clone. This chain links TRBV7-9 with TRBJ1-5, with TRBD1 as a possible D gene (5 bases). The germline V and J ends were trimmed by 4 bases and 0 bases, with 16 bases remaining between them. The CDR3 runs to 17 residues. In germline, CDR1 is SEHNR, CDR2 FQNEAQ (reference sequence). The CDR3: CASSSWGEKSSNQPQHF. CDR3 bases: TGTGCCAGCAGCTCTTGGGGGGAAAAGAGTAGCAATCAGCCCCAGCATTTT.

DNA for the CDR3: TGTGCCAGCAGCCGCGGGACAGGGGGCGACCAGCCCCAGCATTTT. It is translated as CASSRGTGGDQPQHF. The genes are TRBV6-5 and TRBJ1-5, with 12 bases fitting TRBD1. Germline trimming cut 6 bases from V and 7 bases from J; bases unmatched to any gene: 7. CDR1 MNHEY and CDR2 SVGAGI come from the germline V gene. The CDR3 sequence is 15 residues long.

This chain joins TRBV18 and TRBJ2-1, with 7 bases that match TRBD2. Germline CDR1 is KGHSH and CDR2 is LQKENI. This CDR3 comprises 15 residues. V dropped 6 bases and J dropped 9; count of bases not matched to a gene: 14. CDR3 in DNA: TGTGCCAGCTCGGGACCGGGGGGTCCGAGGGGTGAGCAGTTCTTC. Its translation is CASSGPGGPRGEQFF.

V and J are TRBV9 and TRBJ2-5; 7 positions match TRBD1. The CDR3 length is 15 residues. Trimming removed 0 bases from V and 7 bases from J; junction bases left unmatched: 9. Looked up from germline, CDR1 is SGDLS and CDR2 is YYNGEE. This CDR3 is CASSVGEGGYGTQYF. The CDR3 nucleotides are TGTGCCAGCAGCGTAGGCGAAGGGGGCTATGGGACCCAGTACTTC. Complete variable domain (other parts from reference TRBV9 and TRBJ2-5): DSGVTQTPKHLITATGQRVTLRCSPRSGDLSVYWYQQSLDQGLQFLIQYYNGEERAKGNILERFSAQQFPDLHSELNLSSLELGDSALYFCASSVGEGGYGTQYFGPGTRLLVL.

This chain joins TRBV6-6 and TRBJ2-2; D is undetermined. CDR3 length: 13 residues. V dropped 2 bases and J dropped 2 bases, with 3 bases sitting between them. Per the germline V gene, CDR1 is MNHNY and CDR2 is SVGAGI (reference sequence). Written as DNA, the CDR3 is TGTGCCAGCAGTTACCTAAACACCGGGGAGCTGTTTTTT. Protein product: CASSYLNTGELFF.

The V gene is TRBV11-3, the J gene TRBJ2-7; 7 positions agree with TRBD1. This CDR3 has 15 residues. Losses at the gene ends were 5 bases for V and 5 bases for J; bases not matched to a gene: 12. Germline assignment: CDR1 SGHNT and CDR2 YENEEA. The chain's CDR3 is CASSANGQVGDEQYF. The CDR3 bases are TGTGCCAGCAGCGCAAATGGACAGGTCGGGGACGAGCAGTACTTC.

Only a few counts were recorded for this clone. The CDR3 nucleotides are TGTGCCAGCACATCGAATGGGGACAGGGGCGGCGAAAAACTGTTTTTT. Translating it yields CASTSNGDRGGEKLFF. The chain has TRBV28 and TRBJ1-4; 10 nucleotides align to TRBD1. The CDR3 has 16 residues. Germline loops: CDR1 MDHEN, CDR2 SYDVKM. J gave up 8 bases and V 7 bases, and 13 bases lay outside the gene matches. Based on the CDR3 plus reference TRBV28 and TRBJ1-4, the full variable domain is DVKVTQSSRYLVKRTGEKVFLECVQDMDHENMFWYRQDPGLGLRLIYFSYDVKMKEKGDIPEGYSVSREKKERFSLILESASTNQTSMYLCASTSNGDRGGEKLFFGSGTQLSVL.

In the case of this clone: The sample contains more than one DNA sequence encoding this CDR3. The chain employs TRBV2 and TRBJ1-2; D gene ambiguous. This CDR3 is 12 amino acids long. Germline CDR1 reads SNHLY; CDR2 reads FYNNEI. V lost 2 bases and J 5 bases, leaving 6 bases between the germline ends. In DNA form, the CDR3 reads TGTGCCAGCAGTGAAAGAGGTTATGGCTACACCTTC. Translating gives CASSERGYGYTF.

This clone has a handful of counts. This sequence joins TRBV18 and TRBJ1-1; possibly TRBD1 for D (6 bases). The ends were cut back, 8 bases at V and 0 bases at J, with 13 bases in the middle. This CDR3 has 14 residues. In germline, CDR1 is KGHSH, CDR2 LQKENI. This chain's CDR3 is CASEGGGMNTEAFF. CDR3 coding DNA: TGTGCCAGCGAAGGGGGGGGCATGAACACTGAAGCTTTCTTT.

The rearrangement links TRBV19 to TRBJ2-7; weak D call: TRBD2 (6 bases). V was pared by 3 bases and J by 5 bases, with 11 bases between. This CDR3 has 13 amino acids. CDR1 is LNHDA and CDR2 is SQIVND in the germline V gene (reference sequence). The CDR3 reads CASSIVGGDEQYF. The CDR3 DNA follows: TGTGCCAGTAGTATTGTGGGAGGCGACGAGCAGTACTTC.

CDR3 in amino acids: CASSYTRQGNANYGYTF. In DNA, the CDR3 is TGTGCCAGCAGTTACACCCGACAGGGTAACGCTAACTATGGCTACACCTTC. V and J are TRBV6-2 or TRBV6-3 and TRBJ1-2; 7 bases line up with TRBD1. V shed 2 bases, J shed 0 bases, and the junction held 9 bases outside the gene matches. The CDR3 sequence is 17 residues long. In germline, CDR1 is MNHEY, CDR2 SVGEGT.